These 4 T cell receptor beta chains share one sample of origin, sequenced in a study of shared clonotypes between healthy human individuals. Method: immunoSEQ multiplex PCR; TCRdb's copy keeps in-frame clones and lacks some. The sample lists over 950,000 clones; 77% were seen once. The sample taken for sequencing was memory CD4+ T cells from PBMCs. Subset of the sample: CD45RA-negative fraction. The receptor source for this set is a man in his late teens or twenties in good health. Some clones in this sample may be carry-over from other donors' samples.

The gene calls are TRBV12-1 and TRBJ2-2. TRBV12-1 constitutes a pseudogene. The CDR3 runs 14 residues. Here the CDR3 DNA reads TGTGCCAGCAGCTTCCGGACCCTATCCGGGGAGCTGTTTTTT. Its translation: CASSFRTLSGELFF.

The rearrangement joins TRBV5-4 to TRBJ1-1; D remains ambiguous. The CDR3 totals 13 residues. CDR1 is SGHNT and CDR2 is YYREEE in the germline V gene (reference sequence). Trimming took off 0 bases at V and 5 bases at J, with 8 bases between the two ends. The CDR3 DNA follows: TGTGCCAGCAGCTTGGGGAGCAGGACTGAAGCTTTCTTT. Residues: CASSLGSRTEAFF.

This chain connects TRBV4-2 to TRBJ2-7; a possible D gene is TRBD1 (5 bases). CDR3 length: 15 residues. Germline lookup yields CDR1 LGHNA and CDR2 YNFKEQ. The V and J ends lost 0 bases and 5 bases respectively, with 14 bases between them. Written as DNA, the CDR3 is TGTGCCAGCAGCCAAGAAACAGGAACCATTGACGAGCAGTACTTC. It yields the protein CASSQETGTIDEQYF.

The rearrangement links TRBV2 to TRBJ2-7, with TRBD1 matching over 8 bases. The CDR3 totals 16 residues. V dropped 5 bases and J dropped 7; count of bases not matched to a gene: 16. Per the germline V gene, CDR1 is SNHLY and CDR2 is FYNNEI. In DNA form, the CDR3 reads TGTGCCAGCAGTCCCGGTGGGGGGACAGGCTTCTGGGAGCAGTACTTC. Translated, it gives CASSPGGGTGFWEQYF.